This TCR beta chain was profiled in a study of technical replicates of blood from several donors. The CDR3 consists of 15 residues. Germline V gene lookup returns CDR1 SNHLY and CDR2 FYNNEI. V gave up 4 bases and J gave up 11 bases; unmatched junction bases: 14. Repertoires were generated with immunoSEQ multiplex PCR, while TCRdb's copy carries only in-frame clones and drops some. The sample has just over 95,000 clones; 95% are singletons. The chain links TRBV2 to TRBJ1-5, with TRBD1 identical over 7 bases. Sequenced sample: T cells isolated from PBMCs. The sequence came from a human donor in good health. This chain's CDR3 is CASSGGTEPSETQHF. The CDR3 nucleotides read TGTGCCAGCAGTGGAGGGACAGAACCTTCAGAAACCCAGCATTTT.